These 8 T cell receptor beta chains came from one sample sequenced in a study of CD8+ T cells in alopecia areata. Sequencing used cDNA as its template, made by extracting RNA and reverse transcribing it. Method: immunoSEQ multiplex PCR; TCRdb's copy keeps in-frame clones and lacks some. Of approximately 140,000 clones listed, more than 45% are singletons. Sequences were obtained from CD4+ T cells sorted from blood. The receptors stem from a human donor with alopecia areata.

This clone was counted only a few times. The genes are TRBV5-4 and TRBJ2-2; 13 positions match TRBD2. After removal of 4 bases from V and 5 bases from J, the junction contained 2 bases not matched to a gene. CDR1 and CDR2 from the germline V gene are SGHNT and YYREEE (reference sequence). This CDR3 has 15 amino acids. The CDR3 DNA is TGTGCCAGCAGCCCGACTAGCGGGGGGACCGGGGAGCTGTTTTTT. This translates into CASSPTSGGTGELFF.

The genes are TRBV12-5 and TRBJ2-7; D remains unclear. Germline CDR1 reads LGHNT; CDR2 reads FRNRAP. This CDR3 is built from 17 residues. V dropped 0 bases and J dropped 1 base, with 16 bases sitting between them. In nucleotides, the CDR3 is TGTGCTAGTGGTTTGGTAGGTCCCACGCGGACGTCCTACGAGCAGTACTTC. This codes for CASGLVGPTRTSYEQYF.

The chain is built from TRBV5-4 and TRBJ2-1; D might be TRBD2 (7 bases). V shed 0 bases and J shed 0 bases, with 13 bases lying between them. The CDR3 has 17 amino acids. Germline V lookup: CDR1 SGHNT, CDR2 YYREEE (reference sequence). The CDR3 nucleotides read TGTGCCAGCAGCTTGGGTGCGGGGGCGAGCTCCTACAATGAGCAGTTCTTC. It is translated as CASSLGAGASSYNEQFF.

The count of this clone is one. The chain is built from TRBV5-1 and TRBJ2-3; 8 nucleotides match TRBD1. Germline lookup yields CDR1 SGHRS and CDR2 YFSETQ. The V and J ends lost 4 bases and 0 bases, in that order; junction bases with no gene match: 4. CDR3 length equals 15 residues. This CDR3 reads CASSPGQASTDTQYF. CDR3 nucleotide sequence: TGCGCCAGCAGCCCGGGACAGGCGAGCACAGATACGCAGTATTTT.

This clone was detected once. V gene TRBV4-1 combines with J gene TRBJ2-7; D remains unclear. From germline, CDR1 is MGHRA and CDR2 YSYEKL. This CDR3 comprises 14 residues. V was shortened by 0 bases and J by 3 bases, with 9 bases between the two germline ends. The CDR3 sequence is CASSQDWLDYEQYF. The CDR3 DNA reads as TGCGCCAGCAGCCAAGATTGGCTAGACTACGAGCAGTACTTC.

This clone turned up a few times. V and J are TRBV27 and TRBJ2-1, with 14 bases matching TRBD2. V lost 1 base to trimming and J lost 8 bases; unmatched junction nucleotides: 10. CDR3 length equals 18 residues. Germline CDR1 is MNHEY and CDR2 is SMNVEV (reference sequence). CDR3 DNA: TGTGCCAGCAGTTTATATGGGGAGGGGACTAGCGGGAGCGATGAGCAGTTCTTC. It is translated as CASSLYGEGTSGSDEQFF.

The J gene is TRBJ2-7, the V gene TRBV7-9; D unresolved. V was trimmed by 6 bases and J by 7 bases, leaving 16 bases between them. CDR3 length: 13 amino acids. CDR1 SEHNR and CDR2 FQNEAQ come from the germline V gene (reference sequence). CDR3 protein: CASSPVALDEQYF. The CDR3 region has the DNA TGTGCCAGCAGTCCCGTGGCCTTGGATGAGCAGTACTTC.

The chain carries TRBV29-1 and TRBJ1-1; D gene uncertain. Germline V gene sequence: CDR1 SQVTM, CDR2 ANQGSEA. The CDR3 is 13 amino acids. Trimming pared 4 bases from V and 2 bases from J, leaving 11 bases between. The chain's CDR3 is CSVGGLFNTEAFF. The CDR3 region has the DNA TGCAGCGTTGGAGGACTGTTTAACACTGAAGCTTTCTTT.